The 24 T cell receptor beta chains below come from one sample, sequenced in a study of blood T cells in healthy people across ages. For the second PCR, which ran for about 6 to 11 cycles, a sample-barcoded 5' primer and a J-beta primer mix were used. MiXCR was run by TCRdb on the 5' RACE reads, yielding one entry per CDR3 protein. The repertoire includes hundreds of thousands of distinct CDR3 sequences, 20% to 30% of them detected once, and under 9% sits in the top ten. Separately, the same data were catalogued under a study of T cells of mothers and their children.

The sequenced material came from blood. These receptors were obtained from a boy aged 5-17 years in good health.

There are a few counts of this clonotype. The V gene is TRBV6-5, the J gene TRBJ2-2; 11 bases line up with TRBD1. The trim removed 5 bases at V and 4 bases at J, leaving 3 bases unmatched. From germline, CDR1 is MNHEY and CDR2 SVGAGI. The CDR3 is made up of 15 amino acids. The CDR3 DNA reads TGTGCCAGCAGTCTGGGACAGGGGGTCACCGGGGAGCTGTTTTTT. Translated: CASSLGQGVTGELFF.

This chain joins TRBV20-1 and TRBJ1-5; perhaps TRBD1 as D (5 bases). The CDR3 totals 18 residues. V was trimmed by 0 bases and J by 6 bases, leaving 24 bases between them. From germline, CDR1 is DFQATT and CDR2 SNEGSKA (reference sequence). CDR3 in DNA: TGCAGTGCTAGAGACCCTGCTCCGGGTCCCCTTGGGGGTCAGCCCCAGCATTTT. Translating gives CSARDPAPGPLGGQPQHF.

This clonotype was counted a few times. This chain connects TRBV4-3 to TRBJ2-2; TRBD2 matches 14 bases. Germline loops: CDR1 LGHNA, CDR2 YSLEER. After removal of 3 bases from V and 5 bases from J, the junction contained 5 bases not matched to a gene. CDR3 length: 17 amino acids. CDR3 region: CASSHRLAGGLTGELFF. The CDR3 bases are TGCGCCAGCAGCCACCGACTAGCGGGAGGGCTGACCGGGGAGCTGTTTTTT.

The chain is built from TRBV20-1 and TRBJ1-1; no reliable D call. The CDR3 has 13 residues. Germline V CDR1 and CDR2: DFQATT, SNEGSKA (reference sequence). Trimming stripped 3 bases from V and 2 bases from J, with 10 bases between. CDR3 DNA: TGCAGTGCTAGTAGGCAGCAAAACACTGAAGCTTTCTTT. Translating gives CSASRQQNTEAFF.

This clonotype was detected ten times or more. This chain joins TRBV5-1 and TRBJ2-1; unclear D gene. The CDR3 length is 16 residues. In germline, CDR1 is SGHRS, CDR2 YFSETQ. V lost 0 bases and J 0 bases, leaving 10 bases between the germline ends. The CDR3 DNA sequence: TGCGCCAGCAGCTTGGCTCTGACTGGCTCCTACAATGAGCAGTTCTTC. As protein: CASSLALTGSYNEQFF.

This clonotype was observed a few times. This sequence joins TRBV20-1 and TRBJ2-5; TRBD1 matches at 9 bases. The ends lost 0 bases at V and 4 bases at J; junction bases unmatched: 6. CDR3 size: 15 residues. Germline values: CDR1 DFQATT, CDR2 SNEGSKA (reference sequence). The CDR3 reads CSARDLGQGTETQYF. The CDR3 DNA reads as TGCAGTGCTAGAGATCTAGGACAGGGGACAGAGACCCAGTACTTC.

This clonotype was observed a handful of times. This chain connects TRBV10-3 to TRBJ1-2, with 9 bases fitting TRBD1. The trim removed 3 bases at V and 2 bases at J, leaving 4 bases unmatched. The CDR3 loop spans 15 amino acids. From germline, CDR1 is ENHRY and CDR2 SYGVKD. The CDR3 DNA reads as TGTGCCATCAGTGAAGACAGGGGGGTAAACTATGGCTACACCTTC. Translation: CAISEDRGVNYGYTF.

This clonotype was observed many times. The chain is built from TRBV28 and TRBJ2-2, with a tentative D call TRBD2 (6 bases). Germline V gene sequence: CDR1 MDHEN, CDR2 SYDVKM. The germline V and J ends were trimmed by 1 base and 8 bases, with 11 bases remaining between them. This CDR3 has 14 amino acids. In nucleotides, the CDR3 is TGTGCCAGCAGTTTATTTCCCGGGAGAGGGGAGCTGTTTTTT. This encodes CASSLFPGRGELFF.

V usage is TRBV12-3 or TRBV12-4 and J usage is TRBJ2-3; D may be TRBD1 (6 bases). The CDR3 is made up of 13 amino acids. Here the CDR3 reads CAMGRGTADTQYF. DNA of the CDR3: TGTGCGATGGGCAGGGGAACCGCAGATACGCAGTATTTT.

The gene calls are TRBV20-1 and TRBJ2-7; D possibly corresponds to TRBD1 (6 bases). TRBJ2-5 matches the DNA end more closely, so the J call is doubtful. There are 14 residues in the CDR3. Germline V gene sequence: CDR1 DFQATT, CDR2 SNEGSKA (reference sequence). In nucleotides, the CDR3 is TGCAGTGCTAGAGATCCGGCAGGGGTAGAGACCCAGTACTTC. This encodes CSARDPAGVETQYF.

This rearrangement joins TRBV27 to TRBJ2-3, with 8 bases fitting TRBD2. This CDR3 is 15 amino acids long. Germline loops: CDR1 MNHEY, CDR2 SMNVEV (reference sequence). V lost 5 bases to trimming and J lost 10 bases; unmatched junction nucleotides: 14. The CDR3 bases are TGTGCCAGCAGTGTGCAGCGGGGGCCCCAATGGTCGCAGTATTTT. Its translation: CASSVQRGPQWSQYF.

V usage is TRBV5-1 and J usage is TRBJ1-2; D gene ambiguous. V lost 0 bases and J lost 3, with 9 bases in between. This CDR3 has 14 amino acids. Germline V gene data show CDR1 as SGHRS and CDR2 as YFSETQ. CDR3 DNA sequence: TGCGCCAGCAGCTTGGGACCGAGCGACTATGGCTACACCTTC. It yields the protein CASSLGPSDYGYTF. The whole variable domain, filled in from reference TRBV5-1 and TRBJ1-2, reads KAGVTQTPRYLIKTRGQQVTLSCSPISGHRSVSWYQQTPGQGLQFLFEYFSETQRNKGNFPGRFSGRQFSNSRSEMNVSTLELGDSALYLCASSLGPSDYGYTFGSGTRLTVV.

The CDR3 protein is CATSPRDRGYYEQYF. CDR3 in DNA: TGTGCCACCAGCCCCCGGGACAGGGGGTATTACGAGCAGTACTTC. The V and J genes are TRBV15 and TRBJ2-5, with 11 positions matching TRBD1. The J call may be mistaken, given a closer DNA end match to TRBJ2-7. Germline loops: CDR1 LNHNV, CDR2 YYDKDF (reference sequence). This CDR3 is built from 15 residues.

This clonotype was counted ten times or more. The rearrangement uses TRBV29-1 and TRBJ2-4, with 7 positions matching TRBD1. The CDR3 is made up of 13 amino acids. Germline V CDR1 and CDR2: SQVTM, ANQGSEA. V shed 4 bases and J 6 bases; nucleotides not matched to a gene: 6. CDR3 sequence (DNA): TGCAGCGTTGGAACCCCAGGGGGAAACATTCAGTACTTC. It encodes CSVGTPGGNIQYF.

The CDR3 here is CASSSNRGREAFF. The CDR3 coding sequence is TGTGCCAGCAGCTCCAACAGGGGAAGGGAAGCTTTCTTT. This rearrangement joins TRBV7-3 to TRBJ1-1; TRBD1 aligns across 7 bases. CDR3 length: 13 residues. Trimming cost V 4 bases and J 8 bases; bases outside gene matches: 7. CDR1 and CDR2 (germline): SGHTA, FQGTGA.

This clonotype was recorded a few times. The CDR3 sequence is CSARGNQDFAETQYF. The CDR3 nucleotides read TGCAGTGCTAGAGGGAATCAGGACTTTGCCGAGACCCAGTACTTC. This chain links TRBV20-1 with TRBJ2-5; possibly TRBD2 for D (5 bases). This CDR3 comprises 15 residues. V gave up 1 base and J gave up 5 bases, with 17 bases separating them. CDR1 and CDR2 from the germline V gene are DFQATT and SNEGSKA (reference sequence).

J is TRBJ2-5 and V is TRBV20-1; no firm D call. With the DNA end fitting TRBJ2-7 better, the J assignment may be wrong. This CDR3 is built from 13 residues. CDR1 is DFQATT and CDR2 is SNEGSKA in the germline V gene (reference sequence). The CDR3 nucleotides are TGCAGTGCTCCCCGCACAGCAACCTACGAGCAGTACTTC. Its translation is CSAPRTATYEQYF.

This rearrangement joins TRBV28 to TRBJ2-1, with 13 bases fitting TRBD2. The CDR3 consists of 18 residues. The germline V gene encodes CDR1 MDHEN and CDR2 SYDVKM. V lost 5 bases, J lost 5 bases, and 12 bases stayed unmatched. CDR3 DNA sequence: TGTGCCAGCAGTGGGACTAGCGGGATCCATTACTGGGACAATGAGCAGTTCTTC. It specifies CASSGTSGIHYWDNEQFF. The full variable domain, rest sourced from reference TRBV28 and TRBJ2-1, is DVKVTQSSRYLVKRTGEKVFLECVQDMDHENMFWYRQDPGLGLRLIYFSYDVKMKEKGDIPEGYSVSREKKERFSLILESASTNQTSMYLCASSGTSGIHYWDNEQFFGPGTRLTVL.

The chain couples TRBV27 to TRBJ2-1; TRBD2 aligns across 11 bases. The CDR3 has 17 amino acids. V shed 6 bases and J 0 bases; nucleotides not matched to a gene: 7. Germline CDR1 MNHEY, CDR2 SMNVEV (reference sequence). The CDR3 DNA reads as TGTGCCAGCAGCTTCGATAGCGGGGGGGTCTCCTACAATGAGCAGTTCTTC. Amino acids: CASSFDSGGVSYNEQFF.

This chain uses TRBV4-3 with TRBJ2-1, with D uncertain. This CDR3 has 14 residues. Trimming took off 0 bases at V and 9 bases at J, with 12 bases between the two ends. Germline V CDR1 and CDR2: LGHNA, YSLEER. The CDR3 nucleotides read TGCGCCAGCAGCCAAGAAGCAGGAATCAGTGAGCAGTTCTTC. It codes for CASSQEAGISEQFF.

V gene TRBV6-6 combines with J gene TRBJ2-1; D ambiguous. Germline V gene sequence: CDR1 MNHNY, CDR2 SVGAGI (reference sequence). This CDR3 contains 15 residues. V lost 0 bases, J lost 0 bases, and 6 bases lay in between. The CDR3 DNA reads TGTGCCAGCAGTTACTCGCGAATCTCCTACAATGAGCAGTTCTTC. As protein: CASSYSRISYNEQFF.

This clonotype has ten or more counts. The chain joins TRBV13 to TRBJ2-1; 8 bases fit TRBD2. There are 13 residues in the CDR3. The ends lost 6 bases at V and 4 bases at J; junction bases unmatched: 2. Germline assignment: CDR1 PRHDT and CDR2 FYEKMQ (reference sequence). CDR3 sequence (DNA): TGTGCCAGCAGTACTAGCGGATACAATGAGCAGTTCTTC. Translating it yields CASSTSGYNEQFF.

As for this clonotype: An end of the junction differs from the germline gene, which may be a read error. This chain connects TRBV9 to TRBJ2-1, with D hard to call. The germline V gene encodes CDR1 SGDLS and CDR2 YYNGEE. The CDR3 is 18 amino acids. The CDR3 DNA follows: TGTGCCAGCAGCGGAGAAGGTGGTGGTGTCCTCCCCCCCAATGGGCAGTTCTTC. Protein: CASSGEGGGVLPPNGQFF.

There are a few counts of this clonotype. The chain has TRBV7-9 and TRBJ1-5, with a weak D call TRBD1 (5 bases). From germline, CDR1 is SEHNR and CDR2 FQNEAQ (reference sequence). V shed 2 bases and J shed 7 bases, with 12 bases lying between them. The CDR3 loop spans 14 amino acids. CDR3 DNA: TGTGCCAGCAGCTTAAACCAGGGCCCACAGCCCCAGCATTTT. Residues: CASSLNQGPQPQHF.